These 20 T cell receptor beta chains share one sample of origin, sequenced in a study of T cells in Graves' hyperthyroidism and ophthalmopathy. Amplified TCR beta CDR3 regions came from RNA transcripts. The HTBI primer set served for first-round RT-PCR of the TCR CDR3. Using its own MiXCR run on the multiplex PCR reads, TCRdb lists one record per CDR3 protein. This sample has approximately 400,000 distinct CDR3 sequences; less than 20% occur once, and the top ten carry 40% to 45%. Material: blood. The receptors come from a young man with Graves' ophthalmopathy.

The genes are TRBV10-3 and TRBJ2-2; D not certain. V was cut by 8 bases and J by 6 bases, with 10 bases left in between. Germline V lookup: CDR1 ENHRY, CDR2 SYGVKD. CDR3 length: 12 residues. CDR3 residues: CAILAGPGELFF. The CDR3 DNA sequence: TGTGCCATCCTGGCAGGCCCCGGGGAGCTGTTTTTT.

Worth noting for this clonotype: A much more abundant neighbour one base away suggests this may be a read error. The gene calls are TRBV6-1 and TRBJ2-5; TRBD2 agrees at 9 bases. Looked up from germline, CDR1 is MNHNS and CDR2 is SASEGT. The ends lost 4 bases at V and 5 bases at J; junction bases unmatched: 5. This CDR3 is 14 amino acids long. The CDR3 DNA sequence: TGTGCCAGCAGTGGGACTAGCGTGGGGGAGACCCAGTACTTC. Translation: CASSGTSVGETQYF.

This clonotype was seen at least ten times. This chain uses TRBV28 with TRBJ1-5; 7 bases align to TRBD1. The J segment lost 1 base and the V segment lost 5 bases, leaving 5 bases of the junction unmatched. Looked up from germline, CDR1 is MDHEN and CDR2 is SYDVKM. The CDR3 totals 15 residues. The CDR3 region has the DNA TGTGCCAGCAGTCAGGGGGGGTCGAGCAATCAGCCCCAGCATTTT. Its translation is CASSQGGSSNQPQHF.

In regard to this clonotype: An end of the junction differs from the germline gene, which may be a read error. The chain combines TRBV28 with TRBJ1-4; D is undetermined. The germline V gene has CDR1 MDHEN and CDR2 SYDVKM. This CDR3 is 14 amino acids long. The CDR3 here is CASSLSGGIEKLLF. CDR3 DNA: TGTGCCAGCAGTTTATCAGGTGGGATCGAAAAACTGCTTTTT.

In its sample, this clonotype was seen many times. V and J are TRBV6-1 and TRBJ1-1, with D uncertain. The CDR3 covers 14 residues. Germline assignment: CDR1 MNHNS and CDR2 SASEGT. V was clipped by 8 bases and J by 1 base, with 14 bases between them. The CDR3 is CASSEQAENTEAFF. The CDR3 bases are TGTGCCAGCTCTGAGCAGGCAGAGAACACTGAAGCTTTCTTT.

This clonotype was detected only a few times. The CDR3 nucleotides are TGTGCCACCAGCGTTTCGACAGGGGAAAATGAAAAACTGTTTTTT. It specifies CATSVSTGENEKLFF. The genes are TRBV15 and TRBJ1-4; 8 nucleotides match TRBD1. Germline V gene sequence: CDR1 LNHNV, CDR2 YYDKDF (reference sequence). The CDR3 extends over 15 amino acids. V gave up 5 bases and J gave up 5 bases; unmatched junction bases: 7.

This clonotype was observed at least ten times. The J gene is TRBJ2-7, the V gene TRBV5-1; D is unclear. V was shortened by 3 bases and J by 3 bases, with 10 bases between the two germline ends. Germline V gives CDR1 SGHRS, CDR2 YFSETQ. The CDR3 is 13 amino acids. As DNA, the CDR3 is TGCGCCAGCAGCTCGGACGGAGACTACGAGCAGTACTTC. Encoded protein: CASSSDGDYEQYF.

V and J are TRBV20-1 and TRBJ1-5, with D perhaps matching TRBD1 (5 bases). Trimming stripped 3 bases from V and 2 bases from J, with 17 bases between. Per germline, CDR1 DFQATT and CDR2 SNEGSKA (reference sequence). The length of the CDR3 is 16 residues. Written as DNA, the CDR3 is TGCAGTGCTAGTGGGTTCCAGGGTGTGGGCAATCAGCCCCAGCATTTT. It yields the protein CSASGFQGVGNQPQHF.

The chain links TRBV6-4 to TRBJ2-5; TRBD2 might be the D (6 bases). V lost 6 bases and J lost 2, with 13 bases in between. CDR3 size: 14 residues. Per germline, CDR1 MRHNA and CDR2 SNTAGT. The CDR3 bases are TGTGCCAGCAGCCTCCCGGGGGAACAAGAGACCCAGTACTTC. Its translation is CASSLPGEQETQYF.

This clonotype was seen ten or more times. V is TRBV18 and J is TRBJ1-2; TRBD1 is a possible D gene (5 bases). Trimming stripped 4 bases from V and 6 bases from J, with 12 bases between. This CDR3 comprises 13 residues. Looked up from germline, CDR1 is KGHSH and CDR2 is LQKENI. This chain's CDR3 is CASSRQPEDGYTF. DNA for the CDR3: TGTGCCAGCTCACGACAGCCAGAGGATGGCTACACCTTC.

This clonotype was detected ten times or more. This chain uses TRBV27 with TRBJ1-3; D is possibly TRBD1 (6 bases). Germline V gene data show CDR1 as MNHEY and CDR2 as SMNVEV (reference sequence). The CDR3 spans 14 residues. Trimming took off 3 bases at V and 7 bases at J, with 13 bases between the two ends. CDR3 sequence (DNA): TGTGCCAGCAGTTTTCGCTCGGGGGCGAACACCATATATTTT. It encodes CASSFRSGANTIYF.

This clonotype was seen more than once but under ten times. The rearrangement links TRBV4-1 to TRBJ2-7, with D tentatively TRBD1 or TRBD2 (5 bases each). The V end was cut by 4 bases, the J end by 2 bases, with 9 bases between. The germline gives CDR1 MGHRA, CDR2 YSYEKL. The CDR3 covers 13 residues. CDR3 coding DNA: TGCGCCAGCAGCCTACAGGAGGCCTACGAGCAGTACTTC. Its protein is CASSLQEAYEQYF.

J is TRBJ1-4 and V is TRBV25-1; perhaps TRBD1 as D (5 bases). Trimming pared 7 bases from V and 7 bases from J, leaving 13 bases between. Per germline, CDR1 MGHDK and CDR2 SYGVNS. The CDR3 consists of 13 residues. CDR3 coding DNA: TGTGCCAGCACTCGGGGAGGGGTTGAAAAACTGTTTTTT. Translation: CASTRGGVEKLFF. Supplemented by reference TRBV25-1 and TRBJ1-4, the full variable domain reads EADIYQTPRYLVIGTGKKITLECSQTMGHDKMYWYQQDPGMELHLIHYSYGVNSTEKGDLSSESTVSRIRTEHFPLTLESARPSHTSQYLCASTRGGVEKLFFGSGTQLSVL.

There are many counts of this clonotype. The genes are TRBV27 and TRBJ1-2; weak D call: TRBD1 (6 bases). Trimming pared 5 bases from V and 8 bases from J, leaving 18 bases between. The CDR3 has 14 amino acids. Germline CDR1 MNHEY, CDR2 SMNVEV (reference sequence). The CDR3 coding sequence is TGTGCCAGCAGTCGAAACAGGGTCCCTGGAGGCTACACCTTC. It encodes CASSRNRVPGGYTF.

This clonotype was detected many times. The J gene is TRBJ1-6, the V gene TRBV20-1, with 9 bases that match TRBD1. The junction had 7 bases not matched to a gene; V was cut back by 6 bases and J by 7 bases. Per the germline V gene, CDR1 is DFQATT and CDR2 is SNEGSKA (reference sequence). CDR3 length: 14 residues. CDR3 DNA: TGCAGTGCCGACCGGACAGGGGAGAATTCACCCCTCCACTTT. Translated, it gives CSADRTGENSPLHF.

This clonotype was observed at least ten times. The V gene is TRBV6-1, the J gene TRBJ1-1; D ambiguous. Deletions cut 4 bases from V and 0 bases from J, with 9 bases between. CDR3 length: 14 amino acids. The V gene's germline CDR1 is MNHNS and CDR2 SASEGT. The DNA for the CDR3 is TGTGCCAGCAGTGGTTCAACACTGAACACTGAAGCTTTCTTT. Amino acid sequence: CASSGSTLNTEAFF.

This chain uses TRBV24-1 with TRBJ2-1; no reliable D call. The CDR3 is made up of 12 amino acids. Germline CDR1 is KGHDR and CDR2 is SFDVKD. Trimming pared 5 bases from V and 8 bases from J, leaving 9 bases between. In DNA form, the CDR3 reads TGTGCCACCAGTGGTGACATTTATGAGCAGTTCTTC. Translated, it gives CATSGDIYEQFF.

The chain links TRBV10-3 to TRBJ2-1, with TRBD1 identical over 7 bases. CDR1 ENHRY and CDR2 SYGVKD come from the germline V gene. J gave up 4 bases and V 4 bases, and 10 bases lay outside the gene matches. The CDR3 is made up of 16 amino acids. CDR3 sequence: CAISVGGPSLYNEQFF. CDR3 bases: TGTGCCATCAGTGTAGGGGGCCCCTCTCTATACAATGAGCAGTTCTTC.

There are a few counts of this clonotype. CDR3 DNA: TGCGCCAGCAGCCCCCTACAGTCTCCAATGAACACTGAAGCTTTCTTT. It yields the protein CASSPLQSPMNTEAFF. V usage is TRBV5-1 and J usage is TRBJ1-1; no clear D. V lost 4 bases and J lost 0, with 16 bases in between. Germline values: CDR1 SGHRS, CDR2 YFSETQ. The CDR3 loop spans 16 amino acids.

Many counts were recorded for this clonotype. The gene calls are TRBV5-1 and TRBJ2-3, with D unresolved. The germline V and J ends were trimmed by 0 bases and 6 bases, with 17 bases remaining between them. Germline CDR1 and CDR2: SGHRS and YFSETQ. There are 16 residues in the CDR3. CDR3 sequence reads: CASSLVGRVSSDTQYF. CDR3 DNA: TGCGCCAGCAGCTTGGTTGGTAGAGTCTCCAGCGATACGCAGTATTTT.